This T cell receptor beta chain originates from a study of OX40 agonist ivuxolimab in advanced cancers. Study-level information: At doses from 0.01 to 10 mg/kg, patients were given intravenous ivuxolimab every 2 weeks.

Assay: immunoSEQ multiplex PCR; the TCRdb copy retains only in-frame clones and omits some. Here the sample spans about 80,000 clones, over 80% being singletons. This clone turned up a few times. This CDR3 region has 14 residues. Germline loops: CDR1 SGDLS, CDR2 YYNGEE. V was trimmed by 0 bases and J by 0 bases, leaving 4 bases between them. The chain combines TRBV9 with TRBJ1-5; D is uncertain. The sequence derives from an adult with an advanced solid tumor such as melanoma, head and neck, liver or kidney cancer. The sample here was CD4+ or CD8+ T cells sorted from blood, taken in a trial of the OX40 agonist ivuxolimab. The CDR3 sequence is CASSVGDSNQPQHF. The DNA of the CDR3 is TGTGCCAGCAGCGTAGGGGATAGCAATCAGCCCCAGCATTTT. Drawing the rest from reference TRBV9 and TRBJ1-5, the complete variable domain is DSGVTQTPKHLITATGQRVTLRCSPRSGDLSVYWYQQSLDQGLQFLIQYYNGEERAKGNILERFSAQQFPDLHSELNLSSLELGDSALYFCASSVGDSNQPQHFGDGTRLSIL.